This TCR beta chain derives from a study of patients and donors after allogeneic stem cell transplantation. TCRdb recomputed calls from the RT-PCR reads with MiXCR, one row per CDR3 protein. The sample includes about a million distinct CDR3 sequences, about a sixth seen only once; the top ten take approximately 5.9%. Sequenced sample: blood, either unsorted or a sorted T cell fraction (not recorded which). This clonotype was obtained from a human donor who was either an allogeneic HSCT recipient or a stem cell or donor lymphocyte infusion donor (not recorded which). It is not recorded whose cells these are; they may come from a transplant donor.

The CDR3 DNA reads as TGTGCCAGCAGTTTAACCGGGGAGGGGGCCAATGAGCAGTTCTTC. Translation: CASSLTGEGANEQFF. V is TRBV12-3 or TRBV12-4 and J is TRBJ2-1, with D possibly called TRBD1 or TRBD2 (7 bases each). V gave up 2 bases and J gave up 6 bases, with 14 bases separating them. This CDR3 comprises 15 residues.